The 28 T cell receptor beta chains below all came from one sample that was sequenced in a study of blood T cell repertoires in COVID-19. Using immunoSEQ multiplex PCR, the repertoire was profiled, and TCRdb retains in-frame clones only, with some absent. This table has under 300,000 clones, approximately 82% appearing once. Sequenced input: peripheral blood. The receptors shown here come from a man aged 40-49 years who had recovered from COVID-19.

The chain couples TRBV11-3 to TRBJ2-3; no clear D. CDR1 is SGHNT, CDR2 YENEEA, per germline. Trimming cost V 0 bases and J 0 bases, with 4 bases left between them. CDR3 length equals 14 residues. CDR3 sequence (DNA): TGTGCCAGCAGCTTAGAGGCTAGCACAGATACGCAGTATTTT. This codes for CASSLEASTDTQYF.

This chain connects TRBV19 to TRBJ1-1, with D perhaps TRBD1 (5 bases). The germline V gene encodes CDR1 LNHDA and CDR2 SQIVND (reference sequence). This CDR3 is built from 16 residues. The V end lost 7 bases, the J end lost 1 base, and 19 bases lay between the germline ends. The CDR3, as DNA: TGTGCCAGTATCTTCAGCCATCACAGGCCGAACACTGAAGCTTTCTTT. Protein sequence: CASIFSHHRPNTEAFF. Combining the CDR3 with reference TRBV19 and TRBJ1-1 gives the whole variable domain DGGITQSPKYLFRKEGQNVTLSCEQNLNHDAMYWYRQDPGQGLRLIYYSQIVNDFQKGDIAEGYSVSREKKESFPLTVTSAQKNPTAFYLCASIFSHHRPNTEAFFGQGTRLTVV.

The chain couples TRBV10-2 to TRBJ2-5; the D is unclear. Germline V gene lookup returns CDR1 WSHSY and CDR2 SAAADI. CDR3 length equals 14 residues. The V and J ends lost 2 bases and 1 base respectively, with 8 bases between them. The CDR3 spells CASSENGPQETQYF. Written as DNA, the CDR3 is TGCGCCAGCAGTGAGAATGGGCCCCAAGAGACCCAGTACTTC.

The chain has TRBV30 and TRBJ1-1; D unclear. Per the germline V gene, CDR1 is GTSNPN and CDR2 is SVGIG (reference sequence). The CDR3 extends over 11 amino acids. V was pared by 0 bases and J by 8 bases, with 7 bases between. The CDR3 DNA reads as TGTGCCTGGAGTGTAGCCGCCGAAGCTTTCTTT. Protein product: CAWSVAAEAFF.

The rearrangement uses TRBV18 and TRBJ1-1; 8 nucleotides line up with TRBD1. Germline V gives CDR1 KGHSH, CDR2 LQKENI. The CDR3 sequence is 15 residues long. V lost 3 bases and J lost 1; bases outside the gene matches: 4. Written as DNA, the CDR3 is TGTGCCAGCTCACCTATGACAGGGGCGAACACTGAAGCTTTCTTT. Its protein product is CASSPMTGANTEAFF.

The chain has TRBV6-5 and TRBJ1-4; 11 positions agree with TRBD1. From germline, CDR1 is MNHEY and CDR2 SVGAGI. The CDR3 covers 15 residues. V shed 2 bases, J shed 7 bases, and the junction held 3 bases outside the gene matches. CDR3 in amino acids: CASSYGTGGVEKLFF. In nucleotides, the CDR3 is TGTGCCAGCAGTTACGGGACAGGGGGTGTTGAAAAACTGTTTTTT.

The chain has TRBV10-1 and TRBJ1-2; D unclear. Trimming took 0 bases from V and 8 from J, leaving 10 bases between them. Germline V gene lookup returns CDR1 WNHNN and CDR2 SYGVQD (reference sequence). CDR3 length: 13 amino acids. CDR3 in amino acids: CASSESLGRGYTF. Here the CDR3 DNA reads TGCGCCAGCAGTGAGTCCCTAGGAAGGGGCTACACCTTC.

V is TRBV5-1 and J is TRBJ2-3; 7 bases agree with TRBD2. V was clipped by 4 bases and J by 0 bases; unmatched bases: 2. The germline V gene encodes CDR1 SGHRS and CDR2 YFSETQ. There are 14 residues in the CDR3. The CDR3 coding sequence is TGCGCCAGCAGCCCGGGGGGAAGCACAGATACGCAGTATTTT. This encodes CASSPGGSTDTQYF.

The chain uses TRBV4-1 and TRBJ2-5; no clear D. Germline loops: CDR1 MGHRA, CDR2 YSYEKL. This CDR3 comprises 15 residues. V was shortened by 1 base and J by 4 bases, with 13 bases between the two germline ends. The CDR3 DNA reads TGCGCCAGCAGCCAAGTCCTCCCGGTGAGAGAGACCCAGTACTTC. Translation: CASSQVLPVRETQYF.

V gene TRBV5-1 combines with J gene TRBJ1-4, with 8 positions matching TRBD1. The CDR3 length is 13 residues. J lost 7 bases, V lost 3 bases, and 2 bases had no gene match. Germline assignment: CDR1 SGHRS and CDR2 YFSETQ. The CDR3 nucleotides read TGCGCCAGCAGCTCGGGACAGGCTGAAAAACTGTTTTTT. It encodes CASSSGQAEKLFF.

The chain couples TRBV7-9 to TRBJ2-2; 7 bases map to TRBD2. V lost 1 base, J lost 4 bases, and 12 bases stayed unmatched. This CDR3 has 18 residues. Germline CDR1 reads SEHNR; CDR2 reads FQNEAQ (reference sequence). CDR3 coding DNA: TGTGCCAGCAGCTTAGAGGCTAGCGGAGATGCGACCACCGGGGAGCTGTTTTTT. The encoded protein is CASSLEASGDATTGELFF.

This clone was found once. CDR3 region: CSTGQGDYGYTF. In DNA, the CDR3 is TGCAGCACTGGACAGGGAGATTATGGCTACACCTTC. The chain employs TRBV29-1 and TRBJ1-2; TRBD1 matches 8 bases. The CDR3 extends over 12 amino acids. J lost 5 bases, V lost 8 bases, and 7 bases had no gene match. The germline V gene encodes CDR1 SQVTM and CDR2 ANQGSEA.

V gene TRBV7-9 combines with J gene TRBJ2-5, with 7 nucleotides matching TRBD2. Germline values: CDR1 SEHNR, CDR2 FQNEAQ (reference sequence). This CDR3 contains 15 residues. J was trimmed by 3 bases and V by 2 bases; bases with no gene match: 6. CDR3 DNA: TGTGCCAGCAGCTTAAATAGTCTAGCGGAAGAGACCCAGTACTTC. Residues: CASSLNSLAEETQYF.

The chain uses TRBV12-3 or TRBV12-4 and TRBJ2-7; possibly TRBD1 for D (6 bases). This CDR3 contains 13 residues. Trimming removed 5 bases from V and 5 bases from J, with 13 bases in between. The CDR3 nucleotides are TGTGCCAGCAGTCCCACAGGGCCCAACGAGCAGTACTTC. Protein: CASSPTGPNEQYF.

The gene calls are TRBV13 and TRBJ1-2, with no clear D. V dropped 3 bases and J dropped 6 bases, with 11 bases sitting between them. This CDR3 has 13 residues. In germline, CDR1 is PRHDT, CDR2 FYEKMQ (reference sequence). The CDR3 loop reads CASSFVADDGYTF. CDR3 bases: TGTGCCAGCAGCTTTGTGGCGGATGATGGCTACACCTTC.

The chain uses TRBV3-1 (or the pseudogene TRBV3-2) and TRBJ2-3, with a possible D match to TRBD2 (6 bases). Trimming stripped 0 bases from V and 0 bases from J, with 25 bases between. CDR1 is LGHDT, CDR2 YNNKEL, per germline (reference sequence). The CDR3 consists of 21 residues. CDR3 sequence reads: CASSQDLGWDSDSSSTDTQYF. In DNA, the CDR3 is TGTGCCAGCAGCCAAGATCTTGGATGGGACTCTGATTCCTCTAGCACAGATACGCAGTATTTT.

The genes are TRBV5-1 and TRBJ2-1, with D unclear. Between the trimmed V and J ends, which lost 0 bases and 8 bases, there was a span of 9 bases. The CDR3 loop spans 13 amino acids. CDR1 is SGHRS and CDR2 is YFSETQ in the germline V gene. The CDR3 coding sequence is TGCGCCAGCAGCTTGGAACTACTGGATGAGCAGTTCTTC. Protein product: CASSLELLDEQFF.

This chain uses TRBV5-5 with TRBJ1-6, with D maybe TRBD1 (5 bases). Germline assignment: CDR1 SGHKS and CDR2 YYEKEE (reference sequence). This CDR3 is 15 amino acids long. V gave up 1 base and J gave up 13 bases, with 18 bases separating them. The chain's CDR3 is CASSLSGWGQWPLHF. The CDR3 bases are TGTGCCAGCAGCTTGAGTGGTTGGGGCCAATGGCCCCTCCACTTT.

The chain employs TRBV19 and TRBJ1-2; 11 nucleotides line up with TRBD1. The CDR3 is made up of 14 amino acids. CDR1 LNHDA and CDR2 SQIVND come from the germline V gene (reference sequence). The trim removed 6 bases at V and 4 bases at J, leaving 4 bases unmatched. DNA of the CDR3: TGTGCCAGTAGCCCTGGACAGGGGGCCTATGGCTACACCTTC. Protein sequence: CASSPGQGAYGYTF.

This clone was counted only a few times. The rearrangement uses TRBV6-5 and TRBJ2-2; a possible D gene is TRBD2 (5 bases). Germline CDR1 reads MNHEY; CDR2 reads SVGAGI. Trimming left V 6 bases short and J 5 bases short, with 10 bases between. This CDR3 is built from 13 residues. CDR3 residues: CASRRGRTGELFF. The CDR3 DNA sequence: TGTGCCAGCAGACGAGGGAGAACCGGGGAGCTGTTTTTT.

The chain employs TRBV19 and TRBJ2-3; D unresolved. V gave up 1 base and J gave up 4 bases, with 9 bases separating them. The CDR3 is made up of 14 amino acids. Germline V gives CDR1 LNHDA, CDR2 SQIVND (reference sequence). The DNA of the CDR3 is TGTGCCAGTAGTATAGGGCCTTCCTCAGATACGCAGTATTTT. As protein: CASSIGPSSDTQYF. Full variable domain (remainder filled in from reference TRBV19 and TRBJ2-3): DGGITQSPKYLFRKEGQNVTLSCEQNLNHDAMYWYRQDPGQGLRLIYYSQIVNDFQKGDIAEGYSVSREKKESFPLTVTSAQKNPTAFYLCASSIGPSSDTQYFGPGTRLTVL.

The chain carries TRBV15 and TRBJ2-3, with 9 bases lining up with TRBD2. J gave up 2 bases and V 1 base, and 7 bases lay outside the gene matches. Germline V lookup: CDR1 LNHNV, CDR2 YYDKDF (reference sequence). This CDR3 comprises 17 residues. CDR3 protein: CATSRGWRGGLTDTQYF. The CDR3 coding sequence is TGTGCCACCAGCAGAGGGTGGCGGGGGGGCCTCACAGATACGCAGTATTTT.

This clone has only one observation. CDR3 residues: CASSFQGLQETQYF. In DNA form, the CDR3 reads TGTGCCAGCAGTTTCCAGGGCCTCCAAGAGACCCAGTACTTC. V and J are TRBV27 and TRBJ2-5, with D possibly TRBD1 on 5 matching bases. Deletions cut 3 bases from V and 1 base from J, with 9 bases between. The V gene's germline CDR1 is MNHEY and CDR2 SMNVEV (reference sequence). The CDR3 loop spans 14 amino acids.

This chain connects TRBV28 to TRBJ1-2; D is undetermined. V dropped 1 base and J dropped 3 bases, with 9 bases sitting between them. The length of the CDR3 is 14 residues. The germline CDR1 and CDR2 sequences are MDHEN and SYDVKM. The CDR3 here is CASSLLGRDYGYTF. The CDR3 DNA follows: TGTGCCAGCAGTTTATTGGGGAGGGACTATGGCTACACCTTC.

The CDR3 reads CASRGTGGNYGYTF. The DNA of the CDR3 is TGTGCCAGTAGGGGGACAGGGGGCAACTATGGCTACACCTTC. The gene calls are TRBV19 and TRBJ1-2, with TRBD1 matching over 12 bases. In germline, CDR1 is LNHDA, CDR2 SQIVND (reference sequence). The CDR3 spans 14 residues. V trimming: 6 bases; J trimming: 2 bases; junction bases outside the gene matches: 1.

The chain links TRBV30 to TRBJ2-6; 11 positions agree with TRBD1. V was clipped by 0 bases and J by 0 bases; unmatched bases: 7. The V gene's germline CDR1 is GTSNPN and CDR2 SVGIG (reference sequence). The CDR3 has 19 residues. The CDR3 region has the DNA TGTGCCTGGAGTGTACGTTGGGGGACAGGGGGCTCTGGGGCCAACGTCCTGACTTTC. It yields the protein CAWSVRWGTGGSGANVLTF.

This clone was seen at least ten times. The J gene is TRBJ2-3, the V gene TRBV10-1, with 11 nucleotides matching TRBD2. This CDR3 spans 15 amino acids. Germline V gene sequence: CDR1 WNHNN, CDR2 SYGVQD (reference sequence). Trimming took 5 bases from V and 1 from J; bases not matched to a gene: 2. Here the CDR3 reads CASSQTSGGTDTQYF. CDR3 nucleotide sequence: TGCGCCAGCAGTCAGACTAGCGGGGGCACAGATACGCAGTATTTT.

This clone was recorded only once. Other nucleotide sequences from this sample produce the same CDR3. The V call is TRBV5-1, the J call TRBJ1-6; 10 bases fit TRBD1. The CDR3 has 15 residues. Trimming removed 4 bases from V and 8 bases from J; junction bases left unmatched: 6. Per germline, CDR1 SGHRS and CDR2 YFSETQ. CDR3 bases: TGCGCCAGCAGCCGGGCCGGGACAGGGGATTCACCCCTCCACTTT. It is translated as CASSRAGTGDSPLHF.